This T cell receptor (beta chain) was captured in a study of blood T cell repertoires in COVID-19. V gave up 8 bases and J gave up 5 bases; unmatched junction bases: 11. Germline lookup yields CDR1 SNHLY and CDR2 FYNNEI. The CDR3 is 16 residues long. Original data processing: Estimated nucleated cell counts came from reference gene primer amplification. The table came from immunoSEQ multiplex PCR; TCRdb's copy has only in-frame clones and leaves some out. D and trimming come from the DNA, and the V and J calls and clone size come from that table. This table holds about 88,000 clones, about 82% found once.

Sample: peripheral blood. This chain links TRBV2 with TRBJ2-5, with TRBD2 matching 13 bases. The TCR sequence derives from a human donor in a cohort sampled during active COVID-19. This CDR3 reads CASRMTSGGPGETQYF. The CDR3 DNA is TGTGCCAGCCGAATGACTAGCGGGGGGCCGGGGGAGACCCAGTACTTC. The full variable domain, in which reference TRBV2 and TRBJ2-5 provide the parts outside the CDR3, is EPEVTQTPSHQVTQMGQEVILRCVPISNHLYFYWYRQILGQKVEFLVSFYNNEISEKSEIFDDQFSVERPDGSNFTLKIRSTKLEDSAMYFCASRMTSGGPGETQYFGPGTRLLVL.